This TCR beta chain was retrieved from a study of blood T cell repertoires in COVID-19. As processed by the authors: How many nucleated cells were present was estimated from reference gene primer amplification. Some clones are missing from TCRdb's copy, which holds only in-frame ones; the method was immunoSEQ multiplex PCR. V and J calls and clone size are as listed in that table; D and trimming were resolved from the DNA. Among about 200,000 clones listed, over 70% were seen once. The CDR3 extends over 16 amino acids. J lost 4 bases, V lost 5 bases, and 10 bases had no gene match. CDR1 is MGHDK, CDR2 SYGVNS, per germline.

The sequence was obtained from a man between 60 and 75 years old with acute or convalescent COVID-19. The chain combines TRBV25-1 with TRBJ1-2; 10 positions match TRBD1. The source material was peripheral blood. For the CDR3, the DNA is TGTGCCAGCAGTTCGATGACAGGGGGCGCAGGCTATGGCTACACCTTC. It encodes CASSSMTGGAGYGYTF.